This entry is about one T cell receptor (beta chain). Its matching antigen is unknown. The sample originates from a study of cytomegalovirus exposure and HLA in healthy donors. Study background: A subsequent analysis stated that the roughly 130 validation repertoires were run on the same platform as the approximately 710 first-cohort repertoires. Whole-study results and caveats: Subsequent analysis of the 120 or so validation repertoires found a tendency for first-cohort TCR clusters to co-occur. Reportedly, cytomegalovirus status was diagnosed with high sensitivity and specificity.

Libraries were prepared by immunoSEQ multiplex PCR; TCRdb keeps only in-frame clonotypes and omits some of them. This sample yields about 98,000 clones, of which roughly 87% are seen a single time; 5.5% to 7.5% belongs to the top ten. Germline trimming cut 4 bases from V and 6 bases from J; bases unmatched to any gene: 10. Germline V gene sequence: CDR1 MGHDK, CDR2 SYGVNS. The CDR3 extends over 15 amino acids. A roughly 120-subject validation cohort, separate from the approximately 690-subject first cohort, supplied the donors. The sequencing sample was made of PBMCs. The gene calls are TRBV25-1 and TRBJ2-5; 8 nucleotides align to TRBD1. The TCR sequence derives from a man between 18 and 35 years old in good health and CMV-seropositive. This CDR3 reads CASSVPGQGWKTQYF. CDR3 DNA: TGTGCCAGCAGTGTCCCCGGACAGGGTTGGAAGACCCAGTACTTC. The full variable domain, with the rest looked up from reference TRBV25-1 and TRBJ2-5, is EADIYQTPRYLVIGTGKKITLECSQTMGHDKMYWYQQDPGMELHLIHYSYGVNSTEKGDLSSESTVSRIRTEHFPLTLESARPSHTSQYLCASSVPGQGWKTQYFGPGTRLLVL.